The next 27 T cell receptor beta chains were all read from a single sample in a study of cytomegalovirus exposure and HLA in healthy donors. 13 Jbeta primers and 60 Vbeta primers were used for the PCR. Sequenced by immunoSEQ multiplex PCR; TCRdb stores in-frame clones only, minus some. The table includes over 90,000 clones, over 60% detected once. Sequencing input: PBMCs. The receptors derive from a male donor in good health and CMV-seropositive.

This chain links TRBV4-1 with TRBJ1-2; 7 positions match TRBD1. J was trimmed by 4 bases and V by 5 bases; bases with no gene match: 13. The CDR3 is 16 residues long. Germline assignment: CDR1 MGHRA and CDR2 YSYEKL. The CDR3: CASSTQPSDRVYGYTF. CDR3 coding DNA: TGCGCCAGCAGCACCCAACCCTCTGACAGGGTCTATGGCTACACCTTC.

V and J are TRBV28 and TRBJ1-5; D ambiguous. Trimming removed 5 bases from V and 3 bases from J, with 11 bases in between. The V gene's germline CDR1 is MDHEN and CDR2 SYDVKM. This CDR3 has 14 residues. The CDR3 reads CASSPPSFNQPQHF. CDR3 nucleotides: TGTGCCAGCAGTCCCCCCAGTTTCAATCAGCCCCAGCATTTT.

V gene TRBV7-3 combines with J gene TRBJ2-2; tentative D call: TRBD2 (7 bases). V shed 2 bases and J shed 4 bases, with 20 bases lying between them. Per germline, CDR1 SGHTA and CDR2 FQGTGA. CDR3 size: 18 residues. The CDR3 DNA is TGTGCCAGCAGCTTAGACGGGGGGCGAGGCCAGAGCACCGGGGAGCTGTTTTTT. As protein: CASSLDGGRGQSTGELFF.

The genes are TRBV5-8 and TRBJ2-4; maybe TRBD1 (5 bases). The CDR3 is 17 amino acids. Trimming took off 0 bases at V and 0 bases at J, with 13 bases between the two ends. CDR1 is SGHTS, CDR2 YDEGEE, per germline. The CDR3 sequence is CASSLAVDILAKNIQYF. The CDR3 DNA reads TGTGCCAGCAGCTTGGCCGTGGACATTCTAGCCAAAAACATTCAGTACTTC.

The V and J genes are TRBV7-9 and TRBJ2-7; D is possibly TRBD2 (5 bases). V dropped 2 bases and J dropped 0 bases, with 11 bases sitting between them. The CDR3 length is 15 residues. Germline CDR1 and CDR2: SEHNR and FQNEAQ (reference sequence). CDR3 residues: CASSLRGLSSYEQYF. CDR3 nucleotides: TGTGCCAGCAGCTTACGCGGGCTAAGCTCCTACGAGCAGTACTTC.

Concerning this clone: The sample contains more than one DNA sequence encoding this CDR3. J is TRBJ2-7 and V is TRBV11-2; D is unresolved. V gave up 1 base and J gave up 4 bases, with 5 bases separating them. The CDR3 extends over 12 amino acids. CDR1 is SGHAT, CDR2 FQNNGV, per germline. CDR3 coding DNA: TGTGCCAGCAGCTTAGCTATTTACGAGCAGTACTTC. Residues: CASSLAIYEQYF.

CDR3 bases: TGTGCCACCAGCAGACCCGGGACTAGCGGGAGGACCTACAATGAGCAGTTCTTC. Translating it yields CATSRPGTSGRTYNEQFF. The chain uses TRBV15 and TRBJ2-1, with 15 positions matching TRBD2. This CDR3 region has 18 residues. Unmatched junction bases numbered 4, after V lost 2 bases and J lost 2 bases. CDR1 and CDR2 from the germline V gene are LNHNV and YYDKDF (reference sequence).

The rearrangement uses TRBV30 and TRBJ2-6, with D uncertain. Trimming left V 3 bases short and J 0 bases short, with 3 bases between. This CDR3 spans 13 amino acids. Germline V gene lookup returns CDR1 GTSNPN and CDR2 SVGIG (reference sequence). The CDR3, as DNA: TGTGCCTGGAGACTCTCTGGGGCCAACGTCCTGACTTTC. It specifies CAWRLSGANVLTF.

CDR3 nucleotides: TGTGCCAGCAGTGACTCGTTTGAGGGAACGAAGACCCAGTACTTC. It yields the protein CASSDSFEGTKTQYF. The rearrangement links TRBV6-4 to TRBJ2-5; possible D gene TRBD2, 5 bases. CDR1 is MRHNA, CDR2 SNTAGT, per germline. The CDR3 totals 15 residues. Trimming cost V 0 bases and J 6 bases, with 14 bases left between them.

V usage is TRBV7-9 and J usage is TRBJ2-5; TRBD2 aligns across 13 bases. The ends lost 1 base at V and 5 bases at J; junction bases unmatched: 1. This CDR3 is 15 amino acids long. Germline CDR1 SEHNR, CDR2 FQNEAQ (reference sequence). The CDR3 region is CASSLGLAGGETQYF. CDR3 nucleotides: TGTGCCAGCAGCTTAGGACTAGCGGGGGGTGAGACCCAGTACTTC.

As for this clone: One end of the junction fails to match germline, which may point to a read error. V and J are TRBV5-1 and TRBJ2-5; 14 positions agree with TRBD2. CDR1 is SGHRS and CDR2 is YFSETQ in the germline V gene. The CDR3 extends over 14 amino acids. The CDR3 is CASRPAGTSGSRHF. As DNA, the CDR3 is TGCGCCAGCAGACCCGCTGGGACTAGCGGGAGTAGGCACTTC.

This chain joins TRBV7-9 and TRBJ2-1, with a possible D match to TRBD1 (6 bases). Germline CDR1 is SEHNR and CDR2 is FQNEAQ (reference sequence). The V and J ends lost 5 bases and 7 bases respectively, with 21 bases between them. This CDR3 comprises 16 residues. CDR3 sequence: CASSPYRAPALNEQFF. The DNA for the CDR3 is TGTGCCAGCAGCCCATACAGGGCTCCCGCCCTAAATGAGCAGTTCTTC.

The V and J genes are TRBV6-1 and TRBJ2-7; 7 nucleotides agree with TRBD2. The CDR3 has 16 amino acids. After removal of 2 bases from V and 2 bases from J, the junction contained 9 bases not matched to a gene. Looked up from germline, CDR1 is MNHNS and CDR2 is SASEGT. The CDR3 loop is CASSERGGSRTYEQYF. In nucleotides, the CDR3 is TGTGCCAGCAGTGAAAGGGGAGGGAGTCGCACCTACGAGCAGTACTTC.

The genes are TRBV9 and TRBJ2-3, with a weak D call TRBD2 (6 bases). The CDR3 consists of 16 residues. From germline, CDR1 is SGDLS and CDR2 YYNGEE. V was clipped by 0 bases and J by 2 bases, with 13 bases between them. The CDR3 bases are TGTGCCAGCAGCGTAGGAGCTAGCGACATCACAGATACGCAGTATTTT. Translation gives CASSVGASDITDTQYF.

The DNA for the CDR3 is TGTGCCAGCAGCAGCGGGGACGGGTCTTACGAGCAGTACTTC. It codes for CASSSGDGSYEQYF. The V gene is TRBV7-2, the J gene TRBJ2-7; the match to TRBD2 covers 7 bases. Looked up from germline, CDR1 is SGHTA and CDR2 is FQGNSA. The V segment lost 5 bases and the J segment 4 bases; nucleotides outside the gene matches: 8. The CDR3 consists of 14 residues. The full variable domain, completed using reference TRBV7-2 and TRBJ2-7, is GAGVSQSPSNKVTEKGKDVELRCDPISGHTALYWYRQSLGQGLEFLIYFQGNSAPDKSGLPSDRFSAERTGGSVSTLTIQRTQQEDSAVYLCASSSGDGSYEQYFGPGTRLTVT.

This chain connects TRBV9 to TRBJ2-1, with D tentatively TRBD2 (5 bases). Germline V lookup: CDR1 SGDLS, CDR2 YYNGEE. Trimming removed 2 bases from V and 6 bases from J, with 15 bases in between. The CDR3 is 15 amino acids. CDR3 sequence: CASSVIATGTNEQFF. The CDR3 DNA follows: TGTGCCAGCAGCGTTATAGCTACGGGAACCAATGAGCAGTTCTTC.

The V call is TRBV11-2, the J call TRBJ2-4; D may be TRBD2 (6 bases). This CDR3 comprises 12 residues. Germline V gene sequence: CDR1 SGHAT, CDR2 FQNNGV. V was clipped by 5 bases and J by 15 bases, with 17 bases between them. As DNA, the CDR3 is TGTGCCAGCAGCCCGGGGGAGTGGGTTTGGTACTTC. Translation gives CASSPGEWVWYF.

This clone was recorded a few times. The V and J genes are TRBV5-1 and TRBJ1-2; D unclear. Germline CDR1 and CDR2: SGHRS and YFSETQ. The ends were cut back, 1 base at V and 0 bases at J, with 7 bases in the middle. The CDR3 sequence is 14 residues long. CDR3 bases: TGCGCCAGCAGCTTGAACAGCCCTAACTATGGCTACACCTTC. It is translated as CASSLNSPNYGYTF.

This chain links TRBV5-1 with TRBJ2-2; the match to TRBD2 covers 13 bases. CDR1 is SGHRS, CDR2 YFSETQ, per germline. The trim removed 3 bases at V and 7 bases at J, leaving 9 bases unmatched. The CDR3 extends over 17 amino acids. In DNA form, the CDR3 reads TGCGCCAGCAGCTGGAGGACTAGCGGGAGATATAGCGGGGAGCTGTTTTTT. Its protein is CASSWRTSGRYSGELFF.

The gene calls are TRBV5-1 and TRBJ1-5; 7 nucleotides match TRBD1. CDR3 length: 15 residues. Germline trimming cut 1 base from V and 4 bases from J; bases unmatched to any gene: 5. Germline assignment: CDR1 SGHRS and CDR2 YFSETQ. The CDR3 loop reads CASSLTGVGNQPQHF. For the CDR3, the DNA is TGCGCCAGCAGCTTGACAGGGGTGGGAAATCAGCCCCAGCATTTT. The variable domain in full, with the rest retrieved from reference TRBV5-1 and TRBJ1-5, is KAGVTQTPRYLIKTRGQQVTLSCSPISGHRSVSWYQQTPGQGLQFLFEYFSETQRNKGNFPGRFSGRQFSNSRSEMNVSTLELGDSALYLCASSLTGVGNQPQHFGDGTRLSIL.

The CDR3 region is CASSFSGGSGANVLTF. Written as DNA, the CDR3 is TGTGCCAGCAGCTTTTCCGGCGGCTCTGGGGCCAACGTCCTGACTTTC. The genes are TRBV7-9 and TRBJ2-6, with no clear D. Germline lookup yields CDR1 SEHNR and CDR2 FQNEAQ (reference sequence). This CDR3 comprises 16 residues. V lost 3 bases to trimming and J lost 0 bases, with 9 bases between them.

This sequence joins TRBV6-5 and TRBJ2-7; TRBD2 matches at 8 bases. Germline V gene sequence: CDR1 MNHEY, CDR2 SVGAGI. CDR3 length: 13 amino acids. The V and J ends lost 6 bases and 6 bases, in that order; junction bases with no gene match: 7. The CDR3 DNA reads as TGTGCCAGCAGAGTCGGGAGGGCAGGCGAGCAGTACTTC. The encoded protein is CASRVGRAGEQYF.

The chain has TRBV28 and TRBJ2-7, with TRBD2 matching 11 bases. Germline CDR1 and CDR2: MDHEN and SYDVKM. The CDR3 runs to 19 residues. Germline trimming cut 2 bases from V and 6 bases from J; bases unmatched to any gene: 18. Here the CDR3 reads CASSLRRGIAGGESGEQYF. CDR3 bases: TGTGCCAGCAGTTTACGGAGGGGTATAGCGGGAGGGGAGTCAGGCGAGCAGTACTTC.

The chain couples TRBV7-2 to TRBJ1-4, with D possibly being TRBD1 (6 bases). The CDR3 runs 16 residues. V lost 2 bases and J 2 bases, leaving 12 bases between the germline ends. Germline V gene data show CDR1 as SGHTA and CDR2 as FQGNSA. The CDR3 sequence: CASSLKYRATNEKLFF. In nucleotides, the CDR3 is TGTGCCAGCAGCTTAAAGTACAGGGCTACTAATGAAAAACTGTTTTTT.

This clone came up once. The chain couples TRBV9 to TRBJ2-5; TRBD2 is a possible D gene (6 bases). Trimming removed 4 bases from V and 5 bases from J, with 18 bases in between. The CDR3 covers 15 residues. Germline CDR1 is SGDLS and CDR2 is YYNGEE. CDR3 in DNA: TGTGCCAGCAGCACTCAAGCGGGTGGCAGTGAGACCCAGTACTTC. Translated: CASSTQAGGSETQYF.

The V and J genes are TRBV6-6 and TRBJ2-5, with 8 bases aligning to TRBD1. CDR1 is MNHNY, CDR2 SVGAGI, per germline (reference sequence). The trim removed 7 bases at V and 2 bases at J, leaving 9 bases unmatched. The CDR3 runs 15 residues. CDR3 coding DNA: TGTGCCAGCACTCGGACAGGGACTTTACAAGAGACCCAGTACTTC. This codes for CASTRTGTLQETQYF.

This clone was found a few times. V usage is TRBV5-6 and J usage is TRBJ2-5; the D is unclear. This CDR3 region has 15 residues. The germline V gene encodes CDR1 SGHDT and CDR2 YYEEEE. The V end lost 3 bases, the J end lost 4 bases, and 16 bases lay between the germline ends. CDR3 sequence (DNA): TGTGCCAGCAGCTCCCCGACCGGAGTCGGAGAGACCCAGTACTTC. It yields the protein CASSSPTGVGETQYF.